The clone carrying this T cell receptor beta chain was seen a single time. Its antigen is unknown. Germline loops: CDR1 MNHEY, CDR2 SVGAGI. This CDR3 is 14 amino acids long. V gave up 7 bases and J gave up 2 bases, with 15 bases separating them. This record belongs to a study of graft-versus-host responses after intestinal transplantation. Study as a whole: Among the recipients, transplants were multivisceral, liver-intestinal, or isolated intestinal. Tacrolimus plus steroids were given to all recipients for approximately three years, preceded by anti-thymocyte globulin induction. General study findings and limits: Those patients showing graft-donor T cell macrochimerism displayed high graft-versus-host to host-versus-graft clonal ratios in allografts. Early post-transplant HvG declines showed an association with peak circulating GvH clone levels.

Sequenced by immunoSEQ multiplex PCR; TCRdb stores in-frame clones only, minus some. The table records over 85,000 clones, 93% of them present only once. The J gene is TRBJ2-7, the V gene TRBV6-5, with D possibly TRBD2 on 5 matching bases. The sequenced sample was unstimulated CD8+ T cells sorted from spleen or lymph node cells, obtained before intestinal transplant. The TCR originated in a human donor who received an intestinal transplant. The CDR3 DNA reads TGTGCCAGCACCTTATGGACTGGGGCCTACGAGCAGTACTTC. Its translation: CASTLWTGAYEQYF.